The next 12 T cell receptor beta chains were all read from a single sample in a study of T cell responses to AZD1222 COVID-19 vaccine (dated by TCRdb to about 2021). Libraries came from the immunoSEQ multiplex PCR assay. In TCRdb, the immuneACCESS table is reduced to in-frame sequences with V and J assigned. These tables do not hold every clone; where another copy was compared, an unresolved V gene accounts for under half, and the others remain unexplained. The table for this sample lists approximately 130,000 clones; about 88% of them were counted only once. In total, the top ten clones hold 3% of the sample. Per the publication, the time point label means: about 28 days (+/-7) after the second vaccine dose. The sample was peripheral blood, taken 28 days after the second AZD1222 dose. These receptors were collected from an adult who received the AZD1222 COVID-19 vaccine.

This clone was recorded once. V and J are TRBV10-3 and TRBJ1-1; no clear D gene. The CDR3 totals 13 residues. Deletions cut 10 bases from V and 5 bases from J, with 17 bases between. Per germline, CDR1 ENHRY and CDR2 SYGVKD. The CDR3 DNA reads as TGTGCCACCTCCGGAGCCCCGAAGACTGAAGCTTTCTTT. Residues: CATSGAPKTEAFF.

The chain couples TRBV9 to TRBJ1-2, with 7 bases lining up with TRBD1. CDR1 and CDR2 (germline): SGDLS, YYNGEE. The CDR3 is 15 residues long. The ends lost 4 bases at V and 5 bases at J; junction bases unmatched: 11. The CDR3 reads CASSSPSTGTYGYTF. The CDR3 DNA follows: TGTGCCAGCAGCTCACCTTCGACAGGGACGTATGGCTACACCTTC.

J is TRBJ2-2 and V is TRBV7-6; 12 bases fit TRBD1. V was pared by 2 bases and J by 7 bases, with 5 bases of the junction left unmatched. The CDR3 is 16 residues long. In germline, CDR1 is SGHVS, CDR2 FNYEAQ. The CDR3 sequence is CASSLRDRGRNGELFF. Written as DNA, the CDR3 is TGTGCCAGCAGCTTACGGGACAGGGGGCGAAACGGGGAGCTGTTTTTT.

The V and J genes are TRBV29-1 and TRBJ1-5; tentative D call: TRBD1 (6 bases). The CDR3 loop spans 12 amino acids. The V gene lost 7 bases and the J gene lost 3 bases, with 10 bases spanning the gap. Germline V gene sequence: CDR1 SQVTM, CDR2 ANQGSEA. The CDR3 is CSAGHNNQPQHF. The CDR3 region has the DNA TGCAGCGCGGGACACAACAATCAGCCCCAGCATTTT.

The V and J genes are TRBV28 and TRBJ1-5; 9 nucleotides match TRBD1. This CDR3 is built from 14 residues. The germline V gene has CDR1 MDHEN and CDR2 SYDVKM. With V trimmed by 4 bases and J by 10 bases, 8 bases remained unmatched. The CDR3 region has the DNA TGTGCCAGCAGTTCCCCGGGACAGGGTGTTCCCCAGCATTTT. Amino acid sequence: CASSSPGQGVPQHF.

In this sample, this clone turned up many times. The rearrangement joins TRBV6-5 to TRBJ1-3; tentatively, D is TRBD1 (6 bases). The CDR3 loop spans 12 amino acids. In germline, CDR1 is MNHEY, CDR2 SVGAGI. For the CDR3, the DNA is TGTGGGGGGGGCCCCTCTGGAAACACCATATATTTT. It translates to CGGGPSGNTIYF.

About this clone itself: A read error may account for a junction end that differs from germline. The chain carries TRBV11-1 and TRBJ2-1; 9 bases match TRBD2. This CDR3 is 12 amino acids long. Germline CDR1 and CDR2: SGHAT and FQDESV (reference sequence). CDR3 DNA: TGTGCCAGCAGCTTAAGCGAGCGGGGGGTTGTCTTC. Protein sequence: CASSLSERGVVF.

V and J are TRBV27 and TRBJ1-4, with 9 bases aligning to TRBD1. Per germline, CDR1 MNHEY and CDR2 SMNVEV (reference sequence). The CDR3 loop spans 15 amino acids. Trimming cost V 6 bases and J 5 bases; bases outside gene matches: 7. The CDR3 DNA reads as TGTGCCAGCAGAGCCCTGGGGACAGGGAATGAAAAACTGTTTTTT. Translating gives CASRALGTGNEKLFF.

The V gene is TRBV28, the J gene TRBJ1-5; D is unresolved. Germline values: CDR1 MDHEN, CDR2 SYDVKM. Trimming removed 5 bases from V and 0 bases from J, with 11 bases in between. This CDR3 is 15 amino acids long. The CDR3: CASSPRHHSNQPQHF. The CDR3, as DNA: TGTGCCAGCAGTCCCAGGCACCATAGCAATCAGCCCCAGCATTTT.

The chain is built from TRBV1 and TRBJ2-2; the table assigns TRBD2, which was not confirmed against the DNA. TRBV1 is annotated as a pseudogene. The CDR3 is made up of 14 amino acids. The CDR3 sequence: CTSSQSSDTGELFF. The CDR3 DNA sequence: TGCACCAGCAGCCAAAGCTCGGACACCGGGGAGCTGTTTTTT.

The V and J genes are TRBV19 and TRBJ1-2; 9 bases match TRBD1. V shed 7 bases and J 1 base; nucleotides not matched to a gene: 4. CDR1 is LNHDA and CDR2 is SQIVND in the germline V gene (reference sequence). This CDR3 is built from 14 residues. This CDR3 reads CASTPDRGNYGYTF. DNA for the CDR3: TGTGCCAGTACCCCGGACAGGGGTAACTATGGCTACACCTTC.

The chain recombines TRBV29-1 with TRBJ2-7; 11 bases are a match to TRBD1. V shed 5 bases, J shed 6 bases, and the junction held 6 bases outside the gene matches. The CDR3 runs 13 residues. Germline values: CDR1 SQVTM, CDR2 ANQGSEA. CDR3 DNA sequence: TGCAGCGTTAACCGGGACAGGGGGGCCGAGCAGTACTTC. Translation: CSVNRDRGAEQYF.